These 14 T cell receptor beta chains originate from one sample sequenced in a study of cytomegalovirus exposure and HLA in healthy donors. With 60 Vbeta and 13 Jbeta primers, the PCR was carried out. Assay used: immunoSEQ multiplex PCR; TCRdb lists only in-frame clones, some missing. The sample data list some 120,000 clones. Source material: PBMCs. The source of these receptors is a man aged 35-49 years in good health and CMV-seropositive.

This chain links TRBV5-1 with TRBJ2-7; the match to TRBD2 covers 13 bases. The trim removed 9 bases at V and 1 base at J, leaving 7 bases unmatched. Germline V gene data show CDR1 as SGHRS and CDR2 as YFSETQ. The CDR3 length is 15 residues. The CDR3, as DNA: TGCGCCACCTCGCAGACTAGCGGGAGGTCCTACGAGCAGTACTTC. It encodes CATSQTSGRSYEQYF.

The rearrangement links TRBV19 to TRBJ2-1; 11 positions match TRBD2. Per germline, CDR1 LNHDA and CDR2 SQIVND (reference sequence). The J segment lost 10 bases and the V segment lost 9 bases, leaving 11 bases of the junction unmatched. The CDR3 runs to 14 residues. CDR3 in amino acids: CASMPGLAAYEQFF. The CDR3 region has the DNA TGTGCCAGCATGCCGGGACTAGCGGCTTACGAGCAGTTCTTC.

The chain uses TRBV11-1 and TRBJ2-3; possible D gene TRBD2, 5 bases. The CDR3 totals 16 residues. The ends were cut back, 3 bases at V and 0 bases at J, with 13 bases in the middle. The germline CDR1 and CDR2 sequences are SGHAT and FQDESV (reference sequence). CDR3 residues: CASSLDPPGSTDTQYF. In DNA form, the CDR3 reads TGTGCCAGCAGCTTGGACCCGCCGGGGAGCACAGATACGCAGTATTTT.

This rearrangement joins TRBV6-1 to TRBJ1-2, with D unresolved. Germline V gene sequence: CDR1 MNHNS, CDR2 SASEGT. V gave up 0 bases and J gave up 4 bases, with 9 bases separating them. The CDR3 is made up of 14 amino acids. The CDR3 sequence is CASSEAGETYGYTF. The CDR3 DNA follows: TGTGCCAGCAGTGAAGCGGGAGAGACCTATGGCTACACCTTC.

V usage is TRBV6-1 and J usage is TRBJ2-7; 10 bases match TRBD2. J was trimmed by 0 bases and V by 6 bases; bases with no gene match: 5. CDR1 and CDR2 from the germline V gene are MNHNS and SASEGT. The CDR3 has 15 amino acids. The CDR3 bases are TGTGCCAGCAGAATAGCGGGAGGACACTCCTACGAGCAGTACTTC. The encoded protein is CASRIAGGHSYEQYF.

This chain connects TRBV6-5 to TRBJ1-1, with no clear D. CDR3 length equals 12 residues. V was cut by 5 bases and J by 5 bases, with 9 bases left in between. Germline V gene data show CDR1 as MNHEY and CDR2 as SVGAGI. As DNA, the CDR3 is TGTGCCAGCAGTGAAGCATCGACTGAAGCTTTCTTT. This gives the protein CASSEASTEAFF.

This chain links TRBV27 with TRBJ1-2; D is uncertain. Germline V gene lookup returns CDR1 MNHEY and CDR2 SMNVEV (reference sequence). Trimming pared 0 bases from V and 5 bases from J, leaving 7 bases between. This CDR3 is built from 13 residues. CDR3 in amino acids: CASSLSQDYGYTF. Here the CDR3 DNA reads TGTGCCAGCAGTTTATCCCAGGATTATGGCTACACCTTC.

The chain recombines TRBV2 with TRBJ2-1; TRBD1 matches at 7 bases. The CDR3 runs 13 residues. Trimming cost V 7 bases and J 8 bases; bases outside gene matches: 8. Germline lookup yields CDR1 SNHLY and CDR2 FYNNEI. The CDR3 is CASKTDRAHEQFF. The CDR3 bases are TGTGCCAGCAAAACCGACAGGGCCCATGAGCAGTTCTTC.

The chain employs TRBV7-9 and TRBJ2-7; tentatively, D is TRBD2 (6 bases). The CDR3 sequence is 14 residues long. V was clipped by 7 bases and J by 1 base, with 14 bases between them. Germline CDR1 and CDR2: SEHNR and FQNEAQ (reference sequence). The CDR3 protein is CASIGQGTSYEQYF. The CDR3 nucleotides read TGTGCCAGCATAGGTCAAGGGACTTCCTACGAGCAGTACTTC.

The rearrangement links TRBV5-1 to TRBJ2-3; 10 nucleotides line up with TRBD2. CDR3 size: 16 residues. The trim removed 3 bases at V and 8 bases at J, leaving 12 bases unmatched. The germline gives CDR1 SGHRS, CDR2 YFSETQ. CDR3 sequence reads: CASSYGLAASLSTQYF. Here the CDR3 DNA reads TGCGCCAGCAGCTACGGACTAGCGGCAAGCTTGAGTACGCAGTATTTT.

The V and J genes are TRBV15 and TRBJ1-2; perhaps TRBD1 as D (6 bases). Germline values: CDR1 LNHNV, CDR2 YYDKDF (reference sequence). Between the trimmed V and J ends, which lost 3 bases and 6 bases, there was a span of 17 bases. This CDR3 spans 15 amino acids. CDR3 amino acids: CATSSPGGPKDGYTF. The CDR3 nucleotides read TGTGCCACCAGCAGCCCGGGGGGCCCGAAGGATGGCTACACCTTC.

This sequence joins TRBV27 and TRBJ2-7, with 9 bases identical to TRBD1. The CDR3 covers 15 residues. Germline V gene data show CDR1 as MNHEY and CDR2 as SMNVEV (reference sequence). V lost 5 bases and J lost 4; bases outside the gene matches: 9. Written as DNA, the CDR3 is TGTGCCAGCAGTAACGCCGGGACAGGGTCTTACGAGCAGTACTTC. Encoded protein: CASSNAGTGSYEQYF.

J is TRBJ2-7 and V is TRBV27, with 7 bases aligning to TRBD1. Germline values: CDR1 MNHEY, CDR2 SMNVEV (reference sequence). V dropped 6 bases and J dropped 0; count of bases not matched to a gene: 5. This CDR3 region has 14 residues. The CDR3 spells CASRPTGSSYEQYF. The CDR3 coding sequence is TGTGCCAGCAGACCGACAGGGAGCTCCTACGAGCAGTACTTC.

This chain connects TRBV10-1 to TRBJ2-3; weak D call: TRBD2 (5 bases). Germline V gene sequence: CDR1 WNHNN, CDR2 SYGVQD (reference sequence). Trimming took 3 bases from V and 2 from J, leaving 18 bases between them. The CDR3 consists of 17 residues. CDR3 protein: CASSEGGRGPYTDTQYF. The CDR3 bases are TGCGCCAGCAGTGAAGGAGGACGGGGTCCGTACACAGATACGCAGTATTTT.